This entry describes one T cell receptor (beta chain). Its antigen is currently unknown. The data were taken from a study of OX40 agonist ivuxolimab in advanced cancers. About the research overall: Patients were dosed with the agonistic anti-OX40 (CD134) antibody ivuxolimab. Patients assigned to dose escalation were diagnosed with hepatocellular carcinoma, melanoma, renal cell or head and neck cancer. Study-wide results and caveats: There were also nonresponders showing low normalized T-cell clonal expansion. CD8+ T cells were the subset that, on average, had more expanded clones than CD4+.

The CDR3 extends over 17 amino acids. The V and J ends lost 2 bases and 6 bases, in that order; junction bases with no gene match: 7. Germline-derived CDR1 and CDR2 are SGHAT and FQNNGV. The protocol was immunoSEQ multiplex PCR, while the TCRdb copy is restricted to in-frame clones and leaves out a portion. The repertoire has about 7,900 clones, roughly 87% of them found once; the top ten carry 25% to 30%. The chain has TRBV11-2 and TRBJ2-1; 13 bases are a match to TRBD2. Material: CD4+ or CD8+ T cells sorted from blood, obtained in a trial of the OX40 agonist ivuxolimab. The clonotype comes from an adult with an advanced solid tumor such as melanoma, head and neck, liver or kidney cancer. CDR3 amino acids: CASSLYPGLAGSNEQFF. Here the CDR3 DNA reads TGTGCCAGCAGCTTATACCCGGGACTAGCGGGAAGCAATGAGCAGTTCTTC.